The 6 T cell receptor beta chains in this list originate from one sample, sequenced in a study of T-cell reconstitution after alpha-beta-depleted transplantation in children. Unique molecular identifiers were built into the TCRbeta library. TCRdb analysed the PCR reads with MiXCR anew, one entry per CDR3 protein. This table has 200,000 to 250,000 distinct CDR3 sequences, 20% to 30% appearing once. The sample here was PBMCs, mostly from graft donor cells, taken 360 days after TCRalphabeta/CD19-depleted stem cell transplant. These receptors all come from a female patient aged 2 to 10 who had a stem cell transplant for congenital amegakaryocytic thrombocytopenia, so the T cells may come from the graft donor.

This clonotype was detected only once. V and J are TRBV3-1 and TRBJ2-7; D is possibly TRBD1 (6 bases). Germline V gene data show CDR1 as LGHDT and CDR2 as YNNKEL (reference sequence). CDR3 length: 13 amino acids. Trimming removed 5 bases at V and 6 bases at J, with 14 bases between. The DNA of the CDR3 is TGTGCCAGCAGCTCGTCTACAGGGTTCGAGCAGTACTTC. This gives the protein CASSSSTGFEQYF.

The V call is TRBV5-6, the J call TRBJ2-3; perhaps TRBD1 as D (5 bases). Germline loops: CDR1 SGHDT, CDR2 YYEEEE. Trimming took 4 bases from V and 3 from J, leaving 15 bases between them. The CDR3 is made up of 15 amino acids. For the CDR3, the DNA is TGTGCCAGCAGCGAGTTGGGTCCAGGGACAGATACGCAGTATTTT. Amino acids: CASSELGPGTDTQYF.

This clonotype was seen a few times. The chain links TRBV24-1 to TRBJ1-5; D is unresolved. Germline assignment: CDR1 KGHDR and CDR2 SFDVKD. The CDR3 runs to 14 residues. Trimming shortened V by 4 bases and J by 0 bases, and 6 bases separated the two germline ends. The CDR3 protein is CATSDRYSNQPQHF. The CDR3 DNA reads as TGTGCCACCAGTGACCGGTATAGCAATCAGCCCCAGCATTTT.

In nucleotides, the CDR3 is TGTGCCAGCAGCCCCGGGACAGGGAGGTTCTTTATCCACTTT. Encoded protein: CASSPGTGRFFIHF. The chain has TRBV3-1 and TRBJ1-6; TRBD1 matches 9 bases. Germline values: CDR1 LGHDT, CDR2 YNNKEL (reference sequence). V lost 4 bases to trimming and J lost 17 bases; unmatched junction nucleotides: 12. This CDR3 comprises 14 residues.

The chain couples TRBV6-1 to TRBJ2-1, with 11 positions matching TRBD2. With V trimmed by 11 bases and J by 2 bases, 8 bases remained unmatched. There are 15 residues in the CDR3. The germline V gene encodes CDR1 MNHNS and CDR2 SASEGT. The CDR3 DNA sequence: TGTGCCTGTGGATTGACTAGCGGGACCTACAATGAGCAGTTCTTC. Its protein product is CACGLTSGTYNEQFF.

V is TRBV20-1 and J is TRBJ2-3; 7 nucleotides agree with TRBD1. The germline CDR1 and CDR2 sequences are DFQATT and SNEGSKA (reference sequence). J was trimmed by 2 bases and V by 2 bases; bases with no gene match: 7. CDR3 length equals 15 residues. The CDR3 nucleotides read TGCAGTGCTAGAAGGTGGGGACAGCCCACAGATACGCAGTATTTT. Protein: CSARRWGQPTDTQYF.